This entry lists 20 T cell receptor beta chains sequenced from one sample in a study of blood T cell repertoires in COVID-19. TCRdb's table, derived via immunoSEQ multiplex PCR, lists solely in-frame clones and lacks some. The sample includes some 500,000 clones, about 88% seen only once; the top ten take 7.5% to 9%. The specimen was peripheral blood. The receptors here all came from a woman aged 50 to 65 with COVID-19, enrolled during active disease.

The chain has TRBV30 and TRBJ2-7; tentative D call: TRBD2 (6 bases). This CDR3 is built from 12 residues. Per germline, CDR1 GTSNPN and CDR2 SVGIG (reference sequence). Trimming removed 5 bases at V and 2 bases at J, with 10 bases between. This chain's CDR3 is CAWGRLAYEQYF. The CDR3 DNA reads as TGTGCCTGGGGCAGACTAGCCTACGAGCAGTACTTC.

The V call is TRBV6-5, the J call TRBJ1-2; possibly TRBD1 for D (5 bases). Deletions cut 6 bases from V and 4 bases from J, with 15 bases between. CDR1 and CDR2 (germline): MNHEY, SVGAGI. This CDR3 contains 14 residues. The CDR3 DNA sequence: TGTGCCAGCAGCGGTGGGACTTCTGGCTATGGCTACACCTTC. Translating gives CASSGGTSGYGYTF.

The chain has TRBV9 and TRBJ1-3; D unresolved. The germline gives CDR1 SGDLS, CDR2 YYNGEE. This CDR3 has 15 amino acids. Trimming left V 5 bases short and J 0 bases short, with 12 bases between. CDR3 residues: CASSQRGSSGNTIYF. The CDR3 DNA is TGTGCCAGCAGTCAGCGTGGGTCCTCTGGAAACACCATATATTTT.

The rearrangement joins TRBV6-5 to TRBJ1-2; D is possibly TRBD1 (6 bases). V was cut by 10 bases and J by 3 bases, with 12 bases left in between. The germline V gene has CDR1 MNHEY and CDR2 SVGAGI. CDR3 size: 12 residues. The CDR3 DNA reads TGTGCCAACAGGGTTCGGGACTATGGCTACACCTTC. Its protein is CANRVRDYGYTF.

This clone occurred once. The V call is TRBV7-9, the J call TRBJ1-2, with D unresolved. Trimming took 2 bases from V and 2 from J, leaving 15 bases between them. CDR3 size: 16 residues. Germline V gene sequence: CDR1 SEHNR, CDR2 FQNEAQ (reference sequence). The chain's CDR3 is CASSLKGGLQNYGYTF. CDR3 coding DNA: TGTGCCAGCAGCTTAAAGGGCGGACTCCAGAACTATGGCTACACCTTC.

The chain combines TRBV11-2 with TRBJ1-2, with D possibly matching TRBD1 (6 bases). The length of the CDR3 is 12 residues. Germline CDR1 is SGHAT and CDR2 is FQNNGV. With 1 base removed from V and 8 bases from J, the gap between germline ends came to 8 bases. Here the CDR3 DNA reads TGTGCCAGCAGCTTAGGACAGGACGGCTACACCTTC. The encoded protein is CASSLGQDGYTF.

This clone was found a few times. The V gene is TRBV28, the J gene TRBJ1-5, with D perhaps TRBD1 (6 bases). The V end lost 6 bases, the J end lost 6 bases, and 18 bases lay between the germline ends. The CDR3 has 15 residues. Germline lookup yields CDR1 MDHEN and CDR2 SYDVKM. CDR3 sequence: CASSRPGQLLQPQHF. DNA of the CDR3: TGTGCCAGCAGCCGACCCGGACAGCTTCTTCAGCCCCAGCATTTT.

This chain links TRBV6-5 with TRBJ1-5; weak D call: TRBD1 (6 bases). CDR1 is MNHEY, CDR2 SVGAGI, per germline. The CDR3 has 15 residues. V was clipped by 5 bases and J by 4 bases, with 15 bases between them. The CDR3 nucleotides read TGTGCCAGCAGTCCTCAGGGGATACGAAATCAGCCCCAGCATTTT. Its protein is CASSPQGIRNQPQHF.

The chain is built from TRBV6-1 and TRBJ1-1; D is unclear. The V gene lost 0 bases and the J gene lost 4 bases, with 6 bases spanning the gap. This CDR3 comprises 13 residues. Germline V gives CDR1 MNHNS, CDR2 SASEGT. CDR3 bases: TGTGCCAGCAGTGAAGCCCTTCTCACTGAAGCTTTCTTT. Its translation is CASSEALLTEAFF.

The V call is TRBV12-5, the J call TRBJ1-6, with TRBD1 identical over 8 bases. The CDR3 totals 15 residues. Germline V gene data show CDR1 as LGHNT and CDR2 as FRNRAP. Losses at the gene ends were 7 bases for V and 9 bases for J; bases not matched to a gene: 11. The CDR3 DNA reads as TGTGCTAGTGCCCAAGCGGGGACAGGAGTTTCACCCCTCCACTTT. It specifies CASAQAGTGVSPLHF.

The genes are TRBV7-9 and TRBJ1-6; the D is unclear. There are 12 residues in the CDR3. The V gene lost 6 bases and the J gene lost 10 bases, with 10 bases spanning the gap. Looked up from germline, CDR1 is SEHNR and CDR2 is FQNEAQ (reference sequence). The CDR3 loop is CASSSGESPLHF. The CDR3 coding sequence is TGTGCCAGCAGTTCGGGTGAATCACCCCTCCACTTT.

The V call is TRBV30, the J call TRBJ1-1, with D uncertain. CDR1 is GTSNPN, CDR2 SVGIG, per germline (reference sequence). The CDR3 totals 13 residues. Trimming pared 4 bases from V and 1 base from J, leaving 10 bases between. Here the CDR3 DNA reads TGTGCCTGGACTTATGGCCAGAACACTGAAGCTTTCTTT. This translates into CAWTYGQNTEAFF.

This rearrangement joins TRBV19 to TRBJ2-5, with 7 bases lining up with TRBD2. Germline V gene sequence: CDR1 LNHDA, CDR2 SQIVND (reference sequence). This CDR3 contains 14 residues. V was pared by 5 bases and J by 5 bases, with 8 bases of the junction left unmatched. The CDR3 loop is CASSQDPGGETQYF. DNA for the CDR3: TGTGCCAGTAGTCAGGACCCCGGGGGGGAGACCCAGTACTTC. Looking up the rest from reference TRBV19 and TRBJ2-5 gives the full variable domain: DGGITQSPKYLFRKEGQNVTLSCEQNLNHDAMYWYRQDPGQGLRLIYYSQIVNDFQKGDIAEGYSVSREKKESFPLTVTSAQKNPTAFYLCASSQDPGGETQYFGPGTRLLVL.

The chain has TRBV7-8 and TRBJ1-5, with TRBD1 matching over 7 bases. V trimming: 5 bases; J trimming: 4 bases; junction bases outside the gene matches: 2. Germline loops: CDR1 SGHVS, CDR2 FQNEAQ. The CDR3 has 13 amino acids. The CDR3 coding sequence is TGTGCCAGCAGCCTGGACAGGAATCAGCCCCAGCATTTT. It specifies CASSLDRNQPQHF.

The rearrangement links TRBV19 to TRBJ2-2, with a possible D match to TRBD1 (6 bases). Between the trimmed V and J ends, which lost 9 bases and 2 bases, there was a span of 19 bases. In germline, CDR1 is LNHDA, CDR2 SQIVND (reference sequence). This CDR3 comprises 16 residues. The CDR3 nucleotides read TGTGCCAGCTGTCCCCTGCGGACAGCCAACACCGGGGAGCTGTTTTTT. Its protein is CASCPLRTANTGELFF. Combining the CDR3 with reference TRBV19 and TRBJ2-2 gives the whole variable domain DGGITQSPKYLFRKEGQNVTLSCEQNLNHDAMYWYRQDPGQGLRLIYYSQIVNDFQKGDIAEGYSVSREKKESFPLTVTSAQKNPTAFYLCASCPLRTANTGELFFGEGSRLTVL.

The chain's CDR3 is CASSAHRDYPSYEQYF. The CDR3 nucleotides are TGTGCCAGCAGCGCCCACCGGGACTACCCCTCCTACGAGCAGTACTTC. This chain links TRBV9 with TRBJ2-7; 7 nucleotides match TRBD2. The CDR3 has 16 amino acids. Germline V gene data show CDR1 as SGDLS and CDR2 as YYNGEE. Trimming took 3 bases from V and 0 from J; bases not matched to a gene: 9.

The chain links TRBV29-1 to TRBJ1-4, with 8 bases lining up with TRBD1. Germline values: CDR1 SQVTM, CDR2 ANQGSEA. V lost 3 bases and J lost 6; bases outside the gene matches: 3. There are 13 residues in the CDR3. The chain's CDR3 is CSVDSGGDEKLFF. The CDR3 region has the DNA TGCAGCGTTGATTCAGGGGGCGATGAAAAACTGTTTTTT.

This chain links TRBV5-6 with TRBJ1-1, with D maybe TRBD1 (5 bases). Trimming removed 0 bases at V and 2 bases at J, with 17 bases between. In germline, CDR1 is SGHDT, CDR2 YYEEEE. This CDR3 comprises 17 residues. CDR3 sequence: CASSLAVTAGQNTEAFF. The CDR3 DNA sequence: TGTGCCAGCAGCTTGGCCGTTACGGCAGGGCAAAACACTGAAGCTTTCTTT. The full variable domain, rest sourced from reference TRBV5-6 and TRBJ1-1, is DAGVTQSPTHLIKTRGQQVTLRCSPKSGHDTVSWYQQALGQGPQFIFQYYEEEERQRGNFPDRFSGHQFPNYSSELNVNALLLGDSALYLCASSLAVTAGQNTEAFFGQGTRLTVV.

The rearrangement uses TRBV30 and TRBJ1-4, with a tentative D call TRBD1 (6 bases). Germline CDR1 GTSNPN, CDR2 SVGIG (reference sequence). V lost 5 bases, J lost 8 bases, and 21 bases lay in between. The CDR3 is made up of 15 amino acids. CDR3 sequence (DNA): TGTGCCTGGGGCTATAGGGGGAGCGTTGGCGAAAAACTGTTTTTT. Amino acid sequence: CAWGYRGSVGEKLFF.

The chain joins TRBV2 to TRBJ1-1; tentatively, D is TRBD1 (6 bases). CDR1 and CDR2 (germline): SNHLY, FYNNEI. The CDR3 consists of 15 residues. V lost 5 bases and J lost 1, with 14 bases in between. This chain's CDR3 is CASSSTGRGNTEAFF. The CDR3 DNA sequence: TGTGCCAGCAGTTCCACAGGGCGAGGGAACACTGAAGCTTTCTTT. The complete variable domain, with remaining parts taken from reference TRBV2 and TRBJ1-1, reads EPEVTQTPSHQVTQMGQEVILRCVPISNHLYFYWYRQILGQKVEFLVSFYNNEISEKSEIFDDQFSVERPDGSNFTLKIRSTKLEDSAMYFCASSSTGRGNTEAFFGQGTRLTVV.